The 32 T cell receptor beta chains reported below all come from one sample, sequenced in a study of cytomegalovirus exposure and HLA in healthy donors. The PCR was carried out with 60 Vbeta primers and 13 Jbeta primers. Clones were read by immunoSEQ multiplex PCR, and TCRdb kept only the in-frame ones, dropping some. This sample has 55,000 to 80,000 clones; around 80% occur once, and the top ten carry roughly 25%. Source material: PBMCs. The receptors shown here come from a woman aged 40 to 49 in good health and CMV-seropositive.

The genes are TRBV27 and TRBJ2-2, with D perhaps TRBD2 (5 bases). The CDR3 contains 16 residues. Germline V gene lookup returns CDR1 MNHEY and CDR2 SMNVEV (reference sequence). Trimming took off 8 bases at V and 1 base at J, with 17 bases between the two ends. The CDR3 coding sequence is TGTGCCAGCGGACTCCAAAGGAGCGTGAACACCGGGGAGCTGTTTTTT. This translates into CASGLQRSVNTGELFF.

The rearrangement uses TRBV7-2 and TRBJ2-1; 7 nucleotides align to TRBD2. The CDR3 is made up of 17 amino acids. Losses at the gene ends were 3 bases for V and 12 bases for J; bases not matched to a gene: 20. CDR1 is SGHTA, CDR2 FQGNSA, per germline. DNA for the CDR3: TGTGCCAGCAGCTTCCCCGGGGAGGGAGGGCGATCAGGACGGCAGTTCTTC. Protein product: CASSFPGEGGRSGRQFF.

The CDR3 loop is CASSKADGGRNQPQHF. The CDR3, as DNA: TGTGCCAGCAGCAAAGCGGACGGGGGAAGAAATCAGCCCCAGCATTTT. V and J are TRBV21-1 and TRBJ1-5. TRBV21-1 is an annotated pseudogene. This CDR3 spans 16 amino acids.

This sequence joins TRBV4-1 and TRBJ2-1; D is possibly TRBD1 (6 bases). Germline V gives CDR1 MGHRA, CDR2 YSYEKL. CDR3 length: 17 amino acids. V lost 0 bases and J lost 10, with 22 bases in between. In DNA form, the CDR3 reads TGCGCCAGCAGCCAAGAAGGATCCCCTGACAGGTCCTGGGAGCAGTTCTTC. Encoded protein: CASSQEGSPDRSWEQFF.

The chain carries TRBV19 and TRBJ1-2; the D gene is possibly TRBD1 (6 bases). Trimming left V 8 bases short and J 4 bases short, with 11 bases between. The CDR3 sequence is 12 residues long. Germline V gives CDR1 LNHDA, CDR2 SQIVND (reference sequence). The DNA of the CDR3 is TGTGCCAGTCAGAACAGGGCCTATGGCTACACCTTC. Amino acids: CASQNRAYGYTF.

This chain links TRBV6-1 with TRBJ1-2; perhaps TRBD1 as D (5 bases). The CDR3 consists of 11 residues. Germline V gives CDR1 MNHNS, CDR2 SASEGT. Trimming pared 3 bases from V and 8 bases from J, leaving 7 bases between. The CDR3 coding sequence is TGTGCCAGCAGTGAGGGGGGGGGCTACACCTTC. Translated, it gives CASSEGGGYTF.

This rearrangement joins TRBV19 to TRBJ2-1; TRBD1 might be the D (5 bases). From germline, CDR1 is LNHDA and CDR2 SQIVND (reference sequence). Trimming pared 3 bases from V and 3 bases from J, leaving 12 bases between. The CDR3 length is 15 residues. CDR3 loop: CASSILRDIYNEQFF. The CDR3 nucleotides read TGTGCCAGTAGTATCCTCAGGGATATCTACAATGAGCAGTTCTTC.

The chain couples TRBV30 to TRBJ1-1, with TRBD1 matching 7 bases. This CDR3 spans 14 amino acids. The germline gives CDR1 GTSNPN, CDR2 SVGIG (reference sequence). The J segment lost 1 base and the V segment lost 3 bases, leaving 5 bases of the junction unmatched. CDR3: CAWSWDSKNTEAFF. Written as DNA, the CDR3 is TGTGCCTGGAGCTGGGACAGTAAGAACACTGAAGCTTTCTTT. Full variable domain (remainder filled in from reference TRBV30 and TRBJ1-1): SQTIHQWPATLVQPVGSPLSLECTVEGTSNPNLYWYRQAAGRGLQLLFYSVGIGQISSEVPQNLSASRPQDRQFILSSKKLLLSDSGFYLCAWSWDSKNTEAFFGQGTRLTVV.

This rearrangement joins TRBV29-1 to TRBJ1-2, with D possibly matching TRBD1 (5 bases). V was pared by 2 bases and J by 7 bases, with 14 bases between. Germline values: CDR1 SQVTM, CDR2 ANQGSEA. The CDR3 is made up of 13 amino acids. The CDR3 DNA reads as TGCAGCGTTGAAAGGGGCAGGGTCGGTGGCTACACCTTC. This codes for CSVERGRVGGYTF.

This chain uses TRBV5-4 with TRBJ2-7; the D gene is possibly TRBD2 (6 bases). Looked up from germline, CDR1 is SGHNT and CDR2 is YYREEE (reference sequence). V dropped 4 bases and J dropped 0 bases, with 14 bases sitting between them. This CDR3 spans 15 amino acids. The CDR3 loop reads CASSAGTLSSYEQYF. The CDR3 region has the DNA TGTGCCAGCAGCGCCGGGACTCTGAGCTCCTACGAGCAGTACTTC.

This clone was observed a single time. CDR3 sequence reads: CASSEGGNRAAYGYTF. CDR3 coding DNA: TGTGCCAGCAGTGAAGGAGGGAACAGGGCTGCCTATGGCTACACCTTC. This chain uses TRBV6-1 with TRBJ1-2, with D perhaps TRBD1 (6 bases). Trimming took off 1 base at V and 4 bases at J, with 16 bases between the two ends. This CDR3 region has 16 residues. Germline values: CDR1 MNHNS, CDR2 SASEGT.

CDR3 in amino acids: CATSRDPSYEQYF. In DNA form, the CDR3 reads TGTGCCACCAGCAGAGATCCGAGTTACGAGCAGTACTTC. The rearrangement uses TRBV15 and TRBJ2-5, with D unclear. The J call may be faulty, since TRBJ2-7 better matches the DNA end. This CDR3 has 13 amino acids. Per germline, CDR1 LNHNV and CDR2 YYDKDF (reference sequence).

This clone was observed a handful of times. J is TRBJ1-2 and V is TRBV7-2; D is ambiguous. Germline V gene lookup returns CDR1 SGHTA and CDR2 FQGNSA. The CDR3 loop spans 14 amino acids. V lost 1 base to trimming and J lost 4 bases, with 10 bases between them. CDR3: CASSLDGGTYGYTF. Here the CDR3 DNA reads TGTGCCAGCAGCTTAGACGGCGGAACCTATGGCTACACCTTC. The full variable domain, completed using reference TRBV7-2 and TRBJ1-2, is GAGVSQSPSNKVTEKGKDVELRCDPISGHTALYWYRQSLGQGLEFLIYFQGNSAPDKSGLPSDRFSAERTGGSVSTLTIQRTQQEDSAVYLCASSLDGGTYGYTFGSGTRLTVV.

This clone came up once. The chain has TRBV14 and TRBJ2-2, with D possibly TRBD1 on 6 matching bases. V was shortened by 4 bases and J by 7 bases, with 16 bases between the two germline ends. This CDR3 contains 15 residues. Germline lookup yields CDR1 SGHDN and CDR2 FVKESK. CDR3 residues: CASSPNRVQGGELFF. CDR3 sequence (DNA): TGTGCCAGCAGCCCAAACAGGGTACAAGGCGGGGAGCTGTTTTTT. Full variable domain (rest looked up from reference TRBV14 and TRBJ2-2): EAGVTQFPSHSVIEKGQTVTLRCDPISGHDNLYWYRRVMGKEIKFLLHFVKESKQDESGMPNNRFLAERTGGTYSTLKVQPAELEDSGVYFCASSPNRVQGGELFFGEGSRLTVL.

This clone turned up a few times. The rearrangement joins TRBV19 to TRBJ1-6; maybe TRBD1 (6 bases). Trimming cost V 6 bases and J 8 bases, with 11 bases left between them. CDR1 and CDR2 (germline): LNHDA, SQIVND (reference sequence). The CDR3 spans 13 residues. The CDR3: CASSQGKDSPLHF. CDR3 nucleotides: TGTGCCAGTAGCCAGGGGAAGGATTCACCCCTCCACTTT.

For the CDR3, the DNA is TGTGCCAGCAGCCGAGGACAGGGCAATGAGCAGTTCTTC. This sequence encodes CASSRGQGNEQFF. This rearrangement joins TRBV7-2 to TRBJ2-1; 8 bases are a match to TRBD1. The CDR3 runs to 13 residues. The germline CDR1 and CDR2 sequences are SGHTA and FQGNSA. V lost 5 bases to trimming and J lost 6 bases; unmatched junction nucleotides: 3.

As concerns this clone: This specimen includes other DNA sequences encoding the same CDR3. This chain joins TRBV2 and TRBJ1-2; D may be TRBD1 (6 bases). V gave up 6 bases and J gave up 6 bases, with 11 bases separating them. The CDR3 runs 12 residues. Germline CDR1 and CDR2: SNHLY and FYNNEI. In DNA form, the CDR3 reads TGTGCCAGCAGCTTAAACAGGGATGGCTACACCTTC. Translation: CASSLNRDGYTF.

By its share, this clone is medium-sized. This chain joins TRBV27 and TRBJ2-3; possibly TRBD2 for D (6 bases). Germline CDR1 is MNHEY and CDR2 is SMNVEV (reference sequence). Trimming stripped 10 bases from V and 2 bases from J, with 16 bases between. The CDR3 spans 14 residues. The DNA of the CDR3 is TGTGCCACCCCTAGTGGAGGGTACACAGATACGCAGTATTTT. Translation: CATPSGGYTDTQYF.

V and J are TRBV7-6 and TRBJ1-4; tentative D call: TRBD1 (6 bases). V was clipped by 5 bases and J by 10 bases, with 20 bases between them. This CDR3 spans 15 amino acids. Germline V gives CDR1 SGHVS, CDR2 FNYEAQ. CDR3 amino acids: CASSADAGAGRKLFF. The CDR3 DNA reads TGTGCCAGCAGCGCAGACGCGGGGGCAGGCAGAAAACTGTTTTTT.

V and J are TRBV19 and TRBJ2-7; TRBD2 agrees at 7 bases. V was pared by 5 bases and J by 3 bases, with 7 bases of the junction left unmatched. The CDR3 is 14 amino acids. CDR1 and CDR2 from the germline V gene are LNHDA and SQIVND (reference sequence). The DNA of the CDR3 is TGTGCCAGTAGTTTCTCGGGACTAAACTACGAGCAGTACTTC. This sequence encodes CASSFSGLNYEQYF.

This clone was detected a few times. The CDR3 protein is CASSPSVYGYTF. The DNA of the CDR3 is TGTGCCAGCTCACCTTCAGTCTATGGCTACACCTTC. V gene TRBV18 combines with J gene TRBJ1-2; D gene ambiguous. Trimming cost V 3 bases and J 4 bases, with 6 bases left between them. CDR3 length equals 12 residues. Germline assignment: CDR1 KGHSH and CDR2 LQKENI.

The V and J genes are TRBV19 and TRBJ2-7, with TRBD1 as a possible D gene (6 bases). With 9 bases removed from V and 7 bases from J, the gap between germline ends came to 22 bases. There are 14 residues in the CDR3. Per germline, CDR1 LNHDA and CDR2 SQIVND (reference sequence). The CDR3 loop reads CASSPDSPGPEQYF. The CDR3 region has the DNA TGTGCCAGCTCCCCGGACAGCCCCGGCCCGGAGCAGTACTTC. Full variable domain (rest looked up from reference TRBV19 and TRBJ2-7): DGGITQSPKYLFRKEGQNVTLSCEQNLNHDAMYWYRQDPGQGLRLIYYSQIVNDFQKGDIAEGYSVSREKKESFPLTVTSAQKNPTAFYLCASSPDSPGPEQYFGPGTRLTVT.

This CDR3 is CASGRLWEREQYF. DNA for the CDR3: TGTGCCAGCGGTCGCTTGTGGGAGCGCGAGCAGTACTTC. The V and J genes are TRBV11-1 and TRBJ2-7; TRBD2 is a possible D gene (5 bases). The CDR3 length is 13 residues. V was shortened by 8 bases and J by 6 bases, with 17 bases between the two germline ends. Germline-derived CDR1 and CDR2 are SGHAT and FQDESV (reference sequence). Based on the CDR3 plus reference TRBV11-1 and TRBJ2-7, the full variable domain is EAEVAQSPRYKITEKSQAVAFWCDPISGHATLYWYRQILGQGPELLVQFQDESVVDDSQLPKDRFSAERLKGVDSTLKIQPAELGDSAMYLCASGRLWEREQYFGPGTRLTVT.

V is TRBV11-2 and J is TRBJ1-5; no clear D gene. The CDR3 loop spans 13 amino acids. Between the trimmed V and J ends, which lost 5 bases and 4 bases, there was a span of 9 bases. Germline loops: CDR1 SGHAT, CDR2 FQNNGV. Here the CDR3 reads CASSIGENQPQHF. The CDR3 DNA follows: TGTGCCAGCAGCATCGGGGAAAATCAGCCCCAGCATTTT.

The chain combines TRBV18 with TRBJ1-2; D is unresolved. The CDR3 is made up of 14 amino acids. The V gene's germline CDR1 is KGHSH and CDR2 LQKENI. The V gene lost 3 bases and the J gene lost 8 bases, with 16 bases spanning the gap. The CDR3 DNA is TGTGCCAGCTCACCCAAGGAGGGAGATCTCGGCTACACCTTC. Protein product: CASSPKEGDLGYTF.

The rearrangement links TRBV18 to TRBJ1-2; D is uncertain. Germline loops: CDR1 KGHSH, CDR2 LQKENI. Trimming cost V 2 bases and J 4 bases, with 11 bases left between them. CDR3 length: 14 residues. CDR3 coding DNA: TGTGCCAGCTCACCAGACACGTCCAGCTATGGCTACACCTTC. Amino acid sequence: CASSPDTSSYGYTF.

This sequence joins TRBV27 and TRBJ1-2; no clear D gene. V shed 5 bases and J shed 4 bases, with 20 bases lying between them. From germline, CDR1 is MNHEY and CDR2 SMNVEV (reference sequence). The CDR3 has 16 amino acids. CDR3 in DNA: TGTGCCAGCAGTACAATCCTTGGACTGGGGTCCTATGGCTACACCTTC. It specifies CASSTILGLGSYGYTF.

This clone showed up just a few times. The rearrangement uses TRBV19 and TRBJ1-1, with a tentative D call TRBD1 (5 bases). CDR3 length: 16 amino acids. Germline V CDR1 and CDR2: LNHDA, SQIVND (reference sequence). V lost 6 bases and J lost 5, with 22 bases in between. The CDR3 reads CASSHGDSLRGTEAFF. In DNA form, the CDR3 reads TGTGCCAGTAGCCACGGAGACTCCCTAAGGGGAACTGAAGCTTTCTTT.

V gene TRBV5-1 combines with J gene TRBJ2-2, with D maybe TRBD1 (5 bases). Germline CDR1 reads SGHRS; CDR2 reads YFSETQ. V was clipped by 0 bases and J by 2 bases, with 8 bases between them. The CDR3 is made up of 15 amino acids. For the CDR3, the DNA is TGCGCCAGCAGCTTGGCCGACAGAAACACCGGGGAGCTGTTTTTT. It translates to CASSLADRNTGELFF.

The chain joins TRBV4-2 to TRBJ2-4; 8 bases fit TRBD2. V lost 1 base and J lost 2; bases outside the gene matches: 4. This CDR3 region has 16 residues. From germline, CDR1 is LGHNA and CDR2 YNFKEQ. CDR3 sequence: CASSQGGGTSKNIQYF. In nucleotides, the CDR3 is TGTGCCAGCAGCCAAGGCGGGGGGACGTCCAAAAACATTCAGTACTTC.

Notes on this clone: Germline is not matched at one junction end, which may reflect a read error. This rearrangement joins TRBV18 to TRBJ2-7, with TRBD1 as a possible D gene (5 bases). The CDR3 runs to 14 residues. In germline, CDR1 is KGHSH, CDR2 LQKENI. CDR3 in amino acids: CASAPDRASYEQYF. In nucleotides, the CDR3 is TGTGCCAGCGCACCCGACAGAGCCTCCTACGAGCAGTACTTC.

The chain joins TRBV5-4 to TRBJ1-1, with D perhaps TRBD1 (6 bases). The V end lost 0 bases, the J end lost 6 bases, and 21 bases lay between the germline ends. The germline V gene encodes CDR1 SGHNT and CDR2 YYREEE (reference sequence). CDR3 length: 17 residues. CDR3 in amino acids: CASSLVGGEGGDAEAFF. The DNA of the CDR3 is TGTGCCAGCAGCTTGGTAGGGGGAGAAGGGGGGGACGCTGAAGCTTTCTTT.